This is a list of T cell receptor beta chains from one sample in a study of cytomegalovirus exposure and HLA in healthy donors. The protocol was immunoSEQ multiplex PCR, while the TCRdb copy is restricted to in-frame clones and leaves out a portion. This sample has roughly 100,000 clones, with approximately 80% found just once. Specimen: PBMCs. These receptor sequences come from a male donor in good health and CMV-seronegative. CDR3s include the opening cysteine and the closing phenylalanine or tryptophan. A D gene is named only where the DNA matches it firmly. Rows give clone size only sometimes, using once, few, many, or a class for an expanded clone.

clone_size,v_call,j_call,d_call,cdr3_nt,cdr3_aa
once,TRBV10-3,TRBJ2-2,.,TGTGCCATCAGCTTAGAAGGGGTCAACACCGGGGAGCTGTTTTTT,CAISLEGVNTGELFF
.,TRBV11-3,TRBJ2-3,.,TGTGCCAGCACCGGACTCCTCGGCACAGATACGCAGTATTTT,CASTGLLGTDTQYF
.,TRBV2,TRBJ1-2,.,TGTGCCAGCAGCGAACAGGGTTGGTATGGCTACACCTTC,CASSEQGWYGYTF
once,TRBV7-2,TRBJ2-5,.,TGTGCCAGCAGCCTCACGACAGGTCAAAGGGAGACCCAGTACTTC,CASSLTTGQRETQYF
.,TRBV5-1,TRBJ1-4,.,TGCGCCAGCAAACCATCGACAGAGGATAATGAAAAACTGTTTTTT,CASKPSTEDNEKLFF
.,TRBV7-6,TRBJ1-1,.,TGTGCCAGCAGCCCTCAACAGGGTGGCCAGAACACTGAAGCTTTCTTT,CASSPQQGGQNTEAFF
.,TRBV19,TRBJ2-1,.,TGTGCCAGTAGCACCGCAGCGAGGGGGTGGACTAGGATGAATGAGCAGTTCTTC,CASSTAARGWTRMNEQFF
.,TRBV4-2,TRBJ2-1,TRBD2,TGTGCCAGCAGCCAAGATGAGACTAGCCTCAATGAGCAGTTCTTC,CASSQDETSLNEQFF
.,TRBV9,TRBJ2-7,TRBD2,TGTGCCAGCAGCGTAGCTAGCGGGAGGTCAGGGGTTGAGCAGTACTTC,CASSVASGRSGVEQYF
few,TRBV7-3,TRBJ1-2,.,TGTGCCAGCAGCTTAACACCGACAGGAGGCGGCTACACCTTC,CASSLTPTGGGYTF
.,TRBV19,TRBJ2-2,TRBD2,TGTGCCAGTAGTCCACCTCGTCTAGCGGGATGGGACGGGGAGCTGTTTTTT,CASSPPRLAGWDGELFF
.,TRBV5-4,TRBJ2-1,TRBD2,TGTGCCAGCAGCTTGGCGGCTAGCGGGAGGCCGCCGGAGCAGTTCTTC,CASSLAASGRPPEQFF
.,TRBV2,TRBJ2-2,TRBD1,TGTGCCAGCAGGGGGGACAGGGTGAACACCGGGGAGCTGTTTTTT,CASRGDRVNTGELFF
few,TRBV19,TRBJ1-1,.,TGTGCCAGTAGTATTGGCAGGGTGGGAGCTTTCTTT,CASSIGRVGAFF
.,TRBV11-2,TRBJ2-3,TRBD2,TGTGCCAGCAGCTTAACGTGGGGGTGGACTAGTACTTTCACAGATACGCAGTATTTT,CASSLTWGWTSTFTDTQYF
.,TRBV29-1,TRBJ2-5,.,TGCAGCGTCGGAGTGGATTTGGAGACCCAGTACTTC,CSVGVDLETQYF
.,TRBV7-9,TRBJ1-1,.,TGTGCCAGCAGCTTCCCGAAACAGGGGAACACTGAAGCTTTCTTT,CASSFPKQGNTEAFF
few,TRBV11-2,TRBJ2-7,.,TGTGCCAGCAGCTTAGATGGGGGAGGTCCCTACGAGCAGTACTTC,CASSLDGGGPYEQYF
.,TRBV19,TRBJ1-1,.,TGTGCCAGACAGCCAAGAGAAATTCCTTATGCTGAAGCTTTCTTT,CARQPREIPYAEAFF
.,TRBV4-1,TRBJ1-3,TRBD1,TGCGCCAGCAGCCCCTTACACCGGGACAGGGGATTCGGAAACACCATATATTTT,CASSPLHRDRGFGNTIYF
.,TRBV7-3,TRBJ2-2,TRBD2,TGTGCCAGCAGCGGGACTAGGGCAAACACCGGGGAGCTGTTTTTT,CASSGTRANTGELFF
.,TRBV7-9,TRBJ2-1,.,TGTGCCAGCAGCTTAGCCTTCTCCTACAATGAGCAGTTCTTC,CASSLAFSYNEQFF
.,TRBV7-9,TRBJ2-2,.,TGTTCCAGCAGCATCATCCCAGGGATCGGGGAGCTGTTTTTT,CSSSIIPGIGELFF
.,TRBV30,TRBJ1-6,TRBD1,TGTGCCTGGGGACAGGGGTATGGAAATTCACCCCTCCACTTT,CAWGQGYGNSPLHF
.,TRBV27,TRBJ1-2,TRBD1,TGTGCCAGCAGTTTAACAGGGGCGCGTGTTGAGGGCTACACCTTC,CASSLTGARVEGYTF
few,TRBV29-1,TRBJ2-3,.,TGCAGCGTTGAAGAGGTGGGAGGCACAGATACGCAGTATTTT,CSVEEVGGTDTQYF
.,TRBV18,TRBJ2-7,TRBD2,TGTGCCAGCTCACCCTGGCGTGCGGGAGACCACGAGCAGTACTTC,CASSPWRAGDHEQYF
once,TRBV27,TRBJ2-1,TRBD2,TGTGCCAGCAGTTTATATCGGGGGGTCCTCACCTACAATGAGCAGTTCTTC,CASSLYRGVLTYNEQFF
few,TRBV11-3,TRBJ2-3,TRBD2,TGTGCCAGCAGCTATGGGACTAGCGGAGGCACAGATACGCAGTATTTT,CASSYGTSGGTDTQYF
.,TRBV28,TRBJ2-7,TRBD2,TGCGCCAGCAGCCTAGCGGGAGGGAAGTCCTACGAGCAGTACTTC,CASSLAGGKSYEQYF
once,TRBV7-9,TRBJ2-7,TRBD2,TGTGCCAGCAGCTTAGGAAGCGGGAGTAGGTGGGAGCAGTACTTC,CASSLGSGSRWEQYF
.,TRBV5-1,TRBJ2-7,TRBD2,TGCGCCAGCAGCTTGGGCAGCGGGAGCTACGAGCAGTACTTC,CASSLGSGSYEQYF
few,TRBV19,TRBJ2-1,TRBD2,TGTGCCAGTAGTCCACTACTAGCGACCTACAATGAGCAGTTCTTC,CASSPLLATYNEQFF
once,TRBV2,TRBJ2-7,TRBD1,TGTGCCAGCAGCACAGGGGTGGGCGAGCAGTACTTC,CASSTGVGEQYF
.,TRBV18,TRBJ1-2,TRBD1,TGTGCCAGCTCCCCAAGTGCCAGACAGGGGTATGGCTACACCTTC,CASSPSARQGYGYTF
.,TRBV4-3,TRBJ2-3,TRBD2,TGCGCCAGCAGCCACGGGTTTAGCGGGAGGGGCGCAGATACGCAGTATTTT,CASSHGFSGRGADTQYF
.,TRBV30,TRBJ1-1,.,TGTGCCTGGAGTCACGGTCAACCGAACACTGAAGCTTTCTTT,CAWSHGQPNTEAFF
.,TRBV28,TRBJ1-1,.,TGTGCCGCAAGCCCTACGATGCTCGGGAGGGGTGGCACTGAAGCTTTCTTT,CAASPTMLGRGGTEAFF
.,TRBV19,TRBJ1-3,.,TGTGCCAGTAGGCCAGGGGCAGCAATTAACTCTGGAAACACCATATATTTT,CASRPGAAINSGNTIYF
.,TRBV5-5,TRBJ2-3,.,TGTGCCAGCAGCTTGGAGAGGGTCGATACGCAGTATTTT,CASSLERVDTQYF
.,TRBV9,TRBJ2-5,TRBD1,TGTGCCAGCAGCGTAGGGCCAAGCACAGGGGGCAGGGAGACCCAGTACTTC,CASSVGPSTGGRETQYF
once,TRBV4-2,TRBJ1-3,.,TGTGCCAGCAGCCAAGAGTCCACGGTATCAGGAAACACCATATATTTT,CASSQESTVSGNTIYF
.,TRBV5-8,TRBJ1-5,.,TGTGCCAGCAGCTTGATGGGGACTACCTACAATCAGCCCCAGCATTTT,CASSLMGTTYNQPQHF
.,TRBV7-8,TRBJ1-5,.,TGTGCCAGCAGCTCCCGCCAGGGGTTCTCCCAGCATTTT,CASSSRQGFSQHF
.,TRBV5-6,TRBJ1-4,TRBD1,TGTGCCAGCAGCTCTCGGGACAGGGGTGCAACTAATGAAAAACTGTTTTTT,CASSSRDRGATNEKLFF
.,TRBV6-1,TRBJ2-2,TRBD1,TGTGCCAGCAGTGAGGGACAGGCCTACACCGGGGAGCTGTTTTTT,CASSEGQAYTGELFF
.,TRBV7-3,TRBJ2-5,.,TGTGCCAGCAGCCCCTCAGGGGATAGAGAGACCCAGTACTTC,CASSPSGDRETQYF
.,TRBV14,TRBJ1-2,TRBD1,TGTGCCAGCAGCCAAGTGGGAGACAGGGCGGGCTACACCTTC,CASSQVGDRAGYTF
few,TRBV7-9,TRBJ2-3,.,TGTGCCAGCAGCACTCAATTTGGGGGGAACGGAGATACGCAGTATTTT,CASSTQFGGNGDTQYF
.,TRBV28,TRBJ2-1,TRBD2,TGTGCTACTTCGGCGCTAGCGGGAGCGAATGAGCAGTTCTTC,CATSALAGANEQFF
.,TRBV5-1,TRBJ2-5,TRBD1,TGCGCCAGCAGCTCGGGACAGGGGCCCCAAGAGACCCAGTACTTC,CASSSGQGPQETQYF
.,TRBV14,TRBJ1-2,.,TGTGCCAGCAGCCAAGATGGGGCCCCGAACTATGGCTACACCTTC,CASSQDGAPNYGYTF
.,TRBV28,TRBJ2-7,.,TGTGCCAGCAGTACCCCCCTGGGCCGCTACGAGCAGTACTTC,CASSTPLGRYEQYF
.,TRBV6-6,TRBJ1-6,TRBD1,TGTGCCAGCAGGGGACAGGGGGCTCCCCTCCACTTT,CASRGQGAPLHF
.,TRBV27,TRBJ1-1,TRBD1,TGTGCCAGCAGTTTATCATCCGACAGGGTGGTGAACACTGAAGCTTTCTTT,CASSLSSDRVVNTEAFF
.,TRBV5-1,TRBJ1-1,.,TGCGCCAGCAGCTTGGAGGCGGGACGGCCCAACACTGAAGCTTTCTTT,CASSLEAGRPNTEAFF
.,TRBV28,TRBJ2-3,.,TGTGCCTCCCGGGACTCTAGCACAGATACGCAGTATTTT,CASRDSSTDTQYF